One sample yielded the 3 T cell receptor beta chains listed below, sequenced in a study of cytomegalovirus exposure and HLA in healthy donors. Both 60 Vbeta primers and 13 Jbeta primers went into the PCR. This table comes from immunoSEQ multiplex PCR, and its TCRdb copy is limited to in-frame clones, with some not included. This table has over 100,000 clones, more than 8% appearing once. The sample was PBMCs. The receptors were sampled from a man aged 40-49 years in good health and CMV-seronegative.

V gene TRBV7-6 combines with J gene TRBJ1-1; TRBD1 is a possible D gene (6 bases). Germline CDR1 and CDR2: SGHVS and FNYEAQ. V was cut by 2 bases and J by 5 bases, with 15 bases left in between. CDR3 length equals 15 residues. The CDR3 nucleotides are TGTGCCAGCAGCTTATACAGGGAGATCGAAACTGAAGCTTTCTTT. It is translated as CASSLYREIETEAFF.

This clone was picked up a small number of times. The rearrangement uses TRBV7-9 and TRBJ1-1; D is uncertain. CDR3 size: 11 residues. Germline V CDR1 and CDR2: SEHNR, FQNEAQ (reference sequence). V lost 6 bases and J 11 bases, leaving 13 bases between the germline ends. CDR3 loop: CASRPTGRAFF. The CDR3, as DNA: TGTGCCAGCAGACCAACCGGGAGGGCTTTCTTT. The entire variable domain, with the rest obtained from reference TRBV7-9 and TRBJ1-1, is as follows: DTGVSQNPRHKITKRGQNVTFRCDPISEHNRLYWYRQTLGQGPEFLTYFQNEAQLEKSRLLSDRFSAERPKGSFSTLEIQRTEQGDSAMYLCASRPTGRAFFGQGTRLTVV.

This clone was counted a few times. The CDR3 nucleotides are TGTGCTAGCCATTCGAATTCCCTAACGGGGACTGAAGCTTTCTTT. This sequence encodes CASHSNSLTGTEAFF. The gene calls are TRBV12-5 and TRBJ1-1; no firm D call. CDR1 is LGHNT and CDR2 is FRNRAP in the germline V gene. The CDR3 is made up of 15 amino acids. Trimming removed 9 bases at V and 5 bases at J, with 22 bases between.